This paragraph reports one T cell receptor (beta chain). This sample is part of a study of blood T cell repertoires in COVID-19. Germline-derived CDR1 and CDR2 are LNHDA and SQIVND (reference sequence). The CDR3 loop spans 13 amino acids. Trimming shortened V by 11 bases and J by 9 bases, and 22 bases separated the two germline ends. The method was immunoSEQ multiplex PCR; TCRdb's version includes in-frame clones alone and lacks a portion of them. The data show over 200,000 clones, 70% to 90% seen once. The sequencing sample was made of PBMCs or T cells enriched from blood (not recorded which). The clonotype comes from a woman aged 30 to 39 who had been exposed to COVID-19. The chain links TRBV19 to TRBJ1-2; possible D gene TRBD1, 5 bases. As DNA, the CDR3 is TGTGCCGCTGGGGGGACCGAGTATGCCAGCTACACCTTC. It translates to CAAGGTEYASYTF.